The 5 T cell receptor beta chains presented below share a single source sample, sequenced in a study of vaccination effects on CD4 cells after COVID-19. Expansion with viral peptide pools was applied to antigen-specific CD4+ T cells by the ViraFEST assay prior to sequencing. Researchers isolated CD4+ T cells once roughly ten days of culture had elapsed. According to the study, vaccine recipients showed no prior SARS-CoV-2 infection and negative nucleocapsid antibodies. Generated by immunoSEQ multiplex PCR, the TCRdb table keeps only in-frame clones and is missing some. The table shows about 70,000 clones, with roughly 80% occurring only once. Their specific antigens are unknown. This specimen consisted of CD4+ T cells from PBMCs cultured with SARS-CoV-2 spike peptides, obtained before COVID-19 vaccination. The receptor set was obtained from a human donor who received a COVID-19 vaccine.

In its sample, this clone was seen a few times. The chain carries TRBV6-5 and TRBJ1-1; D gene unclear. Trimming removed 6 bases at V and 2 bases at J, with 16 bases between. Per the germline V gene, CDR1 is MNHEY and CDR2 is SVGAGI. The CDR3 loop spans 15 amino acids. The DNA for the CDR3 is TGTGCCAGCAGAGAGGTTCGACGGTACAACACTGAAGCTTTCTTT. Amino acids: CASREVRRYNTEAFF.

This clone turned up a few times. The chain has TRBV7-2 and TRBJ1-5, with 9 bases aligning to TRBD1. CDR3 size: 16 residues. V shed 5 bases, J shed 6 bases, and the junction held 11 bases outside the gene matches. The germline gives CDR1 SGHTA, CDR2 FQGNSA. CDR3 protein: CASSPRQGEGSQPQHF. CDR3 sequence (DNA): TGTGCCAGCAGCCCGAGACAGGGGGAGGGTAGTCAGCCCCAGCATTTT. Combining the CDR3 with reference TRBV7-2 and TRBJ1-5 gives the whole variable domain GAGVSQSPSNKVTEKGKDVELRCDPISGHTALYWYRQSLGQGLEFLIYFQGNSAPDKSGLPSDRFSAERTGGSVSTLTIQRTQQEDSAVYLCASSPRQGEGSQPQHFGDGTRLSIL.

V is TRBV6-1 and J is TRBJ2-1; D is uncertain. Germline lookup yields CDR1 MNHNS and CDR2 SASEGT. The germline V and J ends were trimmed by 2 bases and 0 bases, with 11 bases remaining between them. The length of the CDR3 is 16 residues. The CDR3 coding sequence is TGTGCCAGCAGTGAAAGATTTCTCAGCTCCTACAATGAGCAGTTCTTC. This translates into CASSERFLSSYNEQFF.

The rearrangement links TRBV30 to TRBJ1-4, with D uncertain. This CDR3 contains 14 residues. V lost 3 bases, J lost 7 bases, and 15 bases lay in between. CDR1 and CDR2 from the germline V gene are GTSNPN and SVGIG (reference sequence). The CDR3 DNA reads TGTGCCTGGAGAGTACCGGGTATTAGTGAAAAACTGTTTTTT. This codes for CAWRVPGISEKLFF.

The V and J genes are TRBV5-1 and TRBJ2-3; 10 nucleotides align to TRBD2. The CDR3 totals 15 residues. The trim removed 4 bases at V and 3 bases at J, leaving 5 bases unmatched. Germline V gene sequence: CDR1 SGHRS, CDR2 YFSETQ. The CDR3 region has the DNA TGCGCCAGCAGCCGCCGGACTAGCGGAACAGATACGCAGTATTTT. This codes for CASSRRTSGTDTQYF.